Each of the 32 T cell receptor beta chains below was sequenced from the same sample in a study of cytomegalovirus exposure and HLA in healthy donors. The PCR made use of 60 Vbeta and 13 Jbeta primers. The protocol was immunoSEQ multiplex PCR, while the TCRdb copy is restricted to in-frame clones and leaves out a portion. Of 100,000 to 150,000 clones in the sample, approximately 17% are singletons; the top ten hold about 3%. Material: PBMCs. The source is a female donor in good health and CMV-seropositive.

The rearrangement links TRBV5-1 to TRBJ1-1; 10 nucleotides match TRBD1. Trimming removed 4 bases from V and 4 bases from J; junction bases left unmatched: 7. This CDR3 has 15 residues. Germline V CDR1 and CDR2: SGHRS, YFSETQ. CDR3 coding DNA: TGCGCCAGCAGCGAACCAGACAGGGGGCTCACTGAAGCTTTCTTT. Protein: CASSEPDRGLTEAFF. Variable domain in full (rest from reference TRBV5-1 and TRBJ1-1): KAGVTQTPRYLIKTRGQQVTLSCSPISGHRSVSWYQQTPGQGLQFLFEYFSETQRNKGNFPGRFSGRQFSNSRSEMNVSTLELGDSALYLCASSEPDRGLTEAFFGQGTRLTVV.

This clone has just a few counts. The genes are TRBV7-2 and TRBJ1-2; the match to TRBD1 covers 8 bases. V gave up 1 base and J gave up 4 bases; unmatched junction bases: 2. This CDR3 has 14 residues. Germline CDR1 SGHTA, CDR2 FQGNSA. The CDR3 loop reads CASSLGQGSYGYTF. The CDR3 DNA follows: TGTGCCAGCAGCTTAGGACAGGGGAGCTATGGCTACACCTTC.

The rearrangement links TRBV5-1 to TRBJ1-4, with unresolved D. The CDR3 is 15 amino acids. V was clipped by 0 bases and J by 4 bases, with 10 bases between them. The germline CDR1 and CDR2 sequences are SGHRS and YFSETQ. In nucleotides, the CDR3 is TGCGCCAGCAGCTTGGCTGGCAGAAGTAATGAAAAACTGTTTTTT. Translated: CASSLAGRSNEKLFF.

CDR3 bases: TGTGCCAGCAGGGGACAGTTAAACACCGGGGAGCTGTTTTTT. Encoded protein: CASRGQLNTGELFF. The chain links TRBV27 to TRBJ2-2, with TRBD1 matching over 7 bases. The CDR3 has 14 residues. CDR1 is MNHEY and CDR2 is SMNVEV in the germline V gene (reference sequence). Trimming removed 6 bases from V and 2 bases from J; junction bases left unmatched: 3.

There are a few counts of this clone. The rearrangement links TRBV18 to TRBJ2-7, with 10 bases matching TRBD2. The V gene's germline CDR1 is KGHSH and CDR2 LQKENI. This CDR3 has 15 residues. V shed 4 bases, J shed 4 bases, and the junction held 7 bases outside the gene matches. In DNA, the CDR3 is TGTGCCAGCTCACAGAGTAGCGGGGGGACTTACGAGCAGTACTTC. Translated, it gives CASSQSSGGTYEQYF.

J is TRBJ2-6 and V is TRBV21-1; the table's D call, TRBD1, has no DNA check behind it. TRBV21-1 is a known pseudogene. The CDR3 consists of 18 residues. The CDR3 protein is CASSLARQGPSGANVLTF. The CDR3, as DNA: TGTGCCAGCAGCCTTGCGAGACAGGGCCCCTCTGGGGCCAACGTCCTGACTTTC.

The chain couples TRBV5-4 to TRBJ2-3, with 10 positions matching TRBD2. The CDR3 is 18 amino acids. Trimming cost V 4 bases and J 3 bases; bases outside gene matches: 14. The germline gives CDR1 SGHNT, CDR2 YYREEE (reference sequence). CDR3 in amino acids: CASSRGPSPGLATDTQYF. The CDR3 bases are TGTGCCAGCAGCAGGGGTCCAAGTCCGGGACTAGCGACAGATACGCAGTATTTT. The full variable domain, in which reference TRBV5-4 and TRBJ2-3 provide the parts outside the CDR3, is ETGVTQSPTHLIKTRGQQVTLRCSSQSGHNTVSWYQQALGQGPQFIFQYYREEENGRGNFPPRFSGLQFPNYSSELNVNALELDDSALYLCASSRGPSPGLATDTQYFGPGTRLTVL.

V is TRBV7-6 and J is TRBJ2-5; 7 bases fit TRBD2. The germline CDR1 and CDR2 sequences are SGHVS and FNYEAQ. The CDR3 is made up of 16 amino acids. Germline trimming cut 0 bases from V and 0 bases from J; bases unmatched to any gene: 4. CDR3 sequence: CASSLAGGIYQETQYF. The DNA of the CDR3 is TGTGCCAGCAGCTTAGCGGGGGGGATATACCAAGAGACCCAGTACTTC.

This clone was seen only a few times. The V gene is TRBV5-4, the J gene TRBJ1-1; D is perhaps TRBD1 (5 bases). This CDR3 has 15 amino acids. Germline CDR1 reads SGHNT; CDR2 reads YYREEE (reference sequence). The germline V and J ends were trimmed by 0 bases and 0 bases, with 9 bases remaining between them. In DNA, the CDR3 is TGTGCCAGCAGCTTGGGCGCAGGGTTGAACACTGAAGCTTTCTTT. Its protein product is CASSLGAGLNTEAFF.

This clone was counted between two and nine times. The chain recombines TRBV4-1 with TRBJ1-6; D may be TRBD1 (5 bases). This CDR3 contains 14 residues. Germline V gives CDR1 MGHRA, CDR2 YSYEKL. Between the trimmed V and J ends, which lost 3 bases and 9 bases, there was a span of 12 bases. CDR3 loop: CASSQQRGGSPLHF. CDR3 DNA sequence: TGCGCCAGCAGCCAGCAAAGGGGAGGTTCACCCCTCCACTTT.

V is TRBV5-4 and J is TRBJ2-5; TRBD1 is a possible D gene (5 bases). V lost 3 bases to trimming and J lost 2 bases, with 17 bases between them. Germline V gene data show CDR1 as SGHNT and CDR2 as YYREEE (reference sequence). The CDR3 loop spans 16 amino acids. CDR3 DNA sequence: TGTGCCAGCAGCTGGGGCAGGTTTTCAGTACAAGAGACCCAGTACTTC. Translating gives CASSWGRFSVQETQYF.

The sample holds a few counts of this clone. The chain couples TRBV4-2 to TRBJ2-5, with D tentatively TRBD2 (6 bases). CDR1 LGHNA and CDR2 YNFKEQ come from the germline V gene. V was clipped by 1 base and J by 7 bases, with 22 bases between them. CDR3 length: 17 residues. Here the CDR3 reads CASSQGFGTVGYGTQYF. The DNA for the CDR3 is TGTGCCAGCAGCCAAGGGTTTGGGACTGTGGGGTATGGGACCCAGTACTTC.

This clone was seen more than once but under ten times. CDR3 nucleotide sequence: TGTGCCAGCAGGGAGGGGAATTGGCGATCACCCCTCCACTTT. Amino acid sequence: CASREGNWRSPLHF. This rearrangement joins TRBV27 to TRBJ1-6, with D possibly TRBD1 on 5 matching bases. From germline, CDR1 is MNHEY and CDR2 SMNVEV (reference sequence). CDR3 length: 14 residues. V was pared by 6 bases and J by 10 bases, with 16 bases between.

The chain combines TRBV7-2 with TRBJ2-3, with TRBD2 matching 9 bases. Germline CDR1 is SGHTA and CDR2 is FQGNSA. CDR3 length: 17 residues. Unmatched junction bases numbered 8, after V lost 3 bases and J lost 1 base. CDR3 protein: CASSFRGLARGTDTQYF. CDR3 coding DNA: TGTGCCAGCAGCTTCCGCGGACTAGCGCGCGGCACAGATACGCAGTATTTT.

This clone occurred a few times. The genes are TRBV4-1 and TRBJ2-6; D is uncertain. The germline gives CDR1 MGHRA, CDR2 YSYEKL. The CDR3 spans 16 residues. V gave up 1 base and J gave up 0 bases, with 7 bases separating them. CDR3 amino acids: CASSQAGVSGANVLTF. In DNA form, the CDR3 reads TGCGCCAGCAGCCAAGCTGGAGTCTCTGGGGCCAACGTCCTGACTTTC.

V gene TRBV7-8 combines with J gene TRBJ1-3, with 7 positions matching TRBD1. Germline values: CDR1 SGHVS, CDR2 FQNEAQ. This CDR3 is 19 amino acids long. The ends lost 1 base at V and 0 bases at J; junction bases unmatched: 12. The DNA for the CDR3 is TGTGCCAGCAGCTTAGAGCGTTTCGGGACAGAGAGCTCTGGAAACACCATATATTTT. Translation gives CASSLERFGTESSGNTIYF.

V gene TRBV7-2 combines with J gene TRBJ2-7; perhaps TRBD2 as D (6 bases). The CDR3 loop spans 14 amino acids. Germline values: CDR1 SGHTA, CDR2 FQGNSA. Deletions cut 2 bases from V and 3 bases from J, with 11 bases between. CDR3 amino acids: CASSLLVAVYEQYF. CDR3 coding DNA: TGTGCCAGCAGCTTATTGGTAGCGGTCTACGAGCAGTACTTC.

This clone has a handful of counts. The CDR3 bases are TGCGCCAGCAGCCGGACAGGGGGAATGGACTCCTACGAGCAGTACTTC. It translates to CASSRTGGMDSYEQYF. The genes are TRBV5-1 and TRBJ2-7, with 10 nucleotides matching TRBD1. The junction had 7 bases not matched to a gene; V was cut back by 4 bases and J by 0 bases. This CDR3 is 16 amino acids long. Germline V lookup: CDR1 SGHRS, CDR2 YFSETQ.

This clone appeared many times. The chain employs TRBV4-1 and TRBJ2-3, with 10 bases fitting TRBD2. CDR3 length: 17 residues. Germline loops: CDR1 MGHRA, CDR2 YSYEKL. J gave up 1 base and V 0 bases, and 4 bases lay outside the gene matches. In DNA, the CDR3 is TGCGCCAGCAGCCAAGATCATCTAGCGGGGGGCACAGATACGCAGTATTTT. It codes for CASSQDHLAGGTDTQYF.

This clone appeared a few times. This chain links TRBV4-2 with TRBJ1-1, with 10 bases lining up with TRBD1. Germline CDR1 and CDR2: LGHNA and YNFKEQ. V trimming: 4 bases; J trimming: 5 bases; junction bases outside the gene matches: 7. CDR3 size: 15 residues. CDR3 DNA sequence: TGTGCCAGCAGCCCGCGACAGGGGGCTATGACTGAAGCTTTCTTT. Encoded protein: CASSPRQGAMTEAFF.

The chain has TRBV18 and TRBJ1-4, with D unresolved. V shed 6 bases and J shed 4 bases, with 6 bases lying between them. CDR1 and CDR2 from the germline V gene are KGHSH and LQKENI. The CDR3 contains 12 residues. CDR3 nucleotides: TGTGCCAGCTCGCCGGGTAATGAAAAACTGTTTTTT. This translates into CASSPGNEKLFF. The full variable domain, in which reference TRBV18 and TRBJ1-4 provide the parts outside the CDR3, is NAGVMQNPRHLVRRRGQEARLRCSPMKGHSHVYWYRQLPEEGLKFMVYLQKENIIDESGMPKERFSAEFPKEGPSILRIQQVVRGDSAAYFCASSPGNEKLFFGSGTQLSVL.

The rearrangement uses TRBV29-1 and TRBJ1-2; 8 bases are a match to TRBD1. After removal of 1 base from V and 4 bases from J, the junction contained 8 bases not matched to a gene. This CDR3 is built from 15 residues. Germline values: CDR1 SQVTM, CDR2 ANQGSEA. CDR3: CSVEASRGLSYGYTF. CDR3 nucleotides: TGCAGCGTTGAAGCGTCCAGGGGGCTCAGCTATGGCTACACCTTC. The variable domain in full, with the rest retrieved from reference TRBV29-1 and TRBJ1-2, is SAVISQKPSRDICQRGTSLTIQCQVDSQVTMMFWYRQQPGQSLTLIATANQGSEATYESGFVIDKFPISRPNLTFSTLTVSNMSPEDSSIYLCSVEASRGLSYGYTFGSGTRLTVV.

The chain carries TRBV29-1 and TRBJ2-2; 8 bases line up with TRBD2. Germline V gives CDR1 SQVTM, CDR2 ANQGSEA. The CDR3 is 15 residues long. With 7 bases clipped from V and 5 bases from J, the junction kept 12 bases outside the gene matches. The CDR3 region has the DNA TGCAGCGCCTTGCCGGCGGGAGGTTGGACCGGGGAGCTGTTTTTT. Its translation: CSALPAGGWTGELFF.

This clone turned up a few times. V is TRBV6-4 and J is TRBJ1-4, with 10 bases fitting TRBD1. The CDR3 has 21 residues. Germline V CDR1 and CDR2: MRHNA, SNTAGT. J gave up 6 bases and V 6 bases, and 25 bases lay outside the gene matches. The CDR3 coding sequence is TGTGCCAGCAGCGACGCGAGAGGGGACAGGGGCTTTCGCCGTGAGGATGAAAAACTGTTTTTT. Translated: CASSDARGDRGFRREDEKLFF.

A few counts support this clone. V gene TRBV7-8 combines with J gene TRBJ2-6; 8 nucleotides agree with TRBD1. Trimming at V came to 5 bases and at J to 0 bases, leaving 9 bases not matched to a gene. The CDR3 contains 18 residues. The germline V gene has CDR1 SGHVS and CDR2 FQNEAQ. The CDR3 DNA follows: TGTGCCAGCAGCCAAGGGGACAGGCCTCCCTCTGGGGCCAACGTCCTGACTTTC. Protein product: CASSQGDRPPSGANVLTF.

This clone was seen a few times. V and J are TRBV28 and TRBJ2-5; D may be TRBD2 (5 bases). CDR1 is MDHEN and CDR2 is SYDVKM in the germline V gene. The CDR3 spans 16 residues. With 6 bases removed from V and 2 bases from J, the gap between germline ends came to 19 bases. The CDR3 loop reads CASRNKGGGWQETQYF. The CDR3 region has the DNA TGTGCCAGCAGAAACAAGGGTGGAGGTTGGCAAGAGACCCAGTACTTC. The full variable domain, with the rest looked up from reference TRBV28 and TRBJ2-5, is DVKVTQSSRYLVKRTGEKVFLECVQDMDHENMFWYRQDPGLGLRLIYFSYDVKMKEKGDIPEGYSVSREKKERFSLILESASTNQTSMYLCASRNKGGGWQETQYFGPGTRLLVL.

This clone has just a few counts. The chain uses TRBV5-1 and TRBJ1-2, with D perhaps TRBD1 (5 bases). Germline values: CDR1 SGHRS, CDR2 YFSETQ. V dropped 7 bases and J dropped 1 base, with 11 bases sitting between them. This CDR3 has 13 amino acids. The CDR3 coding sequence is TGCGCCAGCCAAACGGACAATAACTATGGCTACACCTTC. Its translation: CASQTDNNYGYTF.

Concerning this clone itself: The identical CDR3 is also encoded by other nucleotide sequences in the sample. This chain uses TRBV5-6 with TRBJ2-1; maybe TRBD2 (6 bases). Germline CDR1 and CDR2: SGHDT and YYEEEE. The CDR3 is 16 residues long. Trimming pared 0 bases from V and 5 bases from J, leaving 15 bases between. CDR3 sequence (DNA): TGTGCCAGCAGCTTGGTGGGGGGAGGCAACGACAATGAGCAGTTCTTC. This translates into CASSLVGGGNDNEQFF.

V and J are TRBV28 and TRBJ1-5, with D tentatively TRBD1 (5 bases). The CDR3 is made up of 15 amino acids. Germline values: CDR1 MDHEN, CDR2 SYDVKM. Trimming removed 2 bases from V and 2 bases from J, with 10 bases in between. The DNA of the CDR3 is TGTGCCAGCAGTTTAGCTCCCAGGGGCAATCAGCCCCAGCATTTT. Its translation: CASSLAPRGNQPQHF. Supplemented by reference TRBV28 and TRBJ1-5, the full variable domain reads DVKVTQSSRYLVKRTGEKVFLECVQDMDHENMFWYRQDPGLGLRLIYFSYDVKMKEKGDIPEGYSVSREKKERFSLILESASTNQTSMYLCASSLAPRGNQPQHFGDGTRLSIL.

This chain uses TRBV28 with TRBJ1-2, with 7 bases identical to TRBD1. The germline V gene has CDR1 MDHEN and CDR2 SYDVKM. CDR3 length: 14 residues. With 5 bases clipped from V and 5 bases from J, the junction kept 8 bases outside the gene matches. The CDR3 sequence: CASSEGAWTYGYTF. CDR3 in DNA: TGTGCCAGCAGTGAGGGGGCCTGGACGTATGGCTACACCTTC.

V is TRBV28 and J is TRBJ1-1; no reliable D call. Trimming removed 3 bases from V and 0 bases from J, with 8 bases in between. From germline, CDR1 is MDHEN and CDR2 SYDVKM. The CDR3 extends over 14 amino acids. CDR3 residues: CASSLGQVNTEAFF. The CDR3 nucleotides read TGTGCCAGCAGTTTGGGCCAGGTGAACACTGAAGCTTTCTTT.

In its sample, this clone was seen a few times. The V call is TRBV7-9, the J call TRBJ1-5, with D unresolved. This CDR3 has 13 amino acids. Germline V gives CDR1 SEHNR, CDR2 FQNEAQ (reference sequence). Trimming took off 2 bases at V and 9 bases at J, with 11 bases between the two ends. The CDR3 here is CASSLIGRGPQHF. The CDR3 coding sequence is TGTGCCAGCAGCTTAATCGGTCGGGGGCCCCAGCATTTT.